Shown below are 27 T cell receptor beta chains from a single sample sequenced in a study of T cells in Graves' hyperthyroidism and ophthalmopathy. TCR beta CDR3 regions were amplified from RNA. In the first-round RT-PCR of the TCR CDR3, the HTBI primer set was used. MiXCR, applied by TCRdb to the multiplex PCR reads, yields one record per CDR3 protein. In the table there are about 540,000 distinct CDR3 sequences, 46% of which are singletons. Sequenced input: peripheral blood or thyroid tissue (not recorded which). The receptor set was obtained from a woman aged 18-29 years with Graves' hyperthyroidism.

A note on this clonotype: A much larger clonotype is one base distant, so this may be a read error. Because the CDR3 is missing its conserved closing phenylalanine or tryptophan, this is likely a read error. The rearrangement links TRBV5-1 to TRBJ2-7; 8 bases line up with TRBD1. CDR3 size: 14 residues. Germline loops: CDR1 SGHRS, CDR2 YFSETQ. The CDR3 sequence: CASSYETGAYEQYL. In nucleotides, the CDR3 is TGTGCCAGCAGTTACGAGACAGGGGCCTACGAGCAGTACCTC.

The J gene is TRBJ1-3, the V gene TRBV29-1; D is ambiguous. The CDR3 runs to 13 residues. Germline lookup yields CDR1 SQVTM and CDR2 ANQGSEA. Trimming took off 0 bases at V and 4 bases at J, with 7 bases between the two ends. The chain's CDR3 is CSVEDLLGNTIYF. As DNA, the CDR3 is TGCAGCGTTGAAGATTTGTTGGGAAACACCATATATTTT. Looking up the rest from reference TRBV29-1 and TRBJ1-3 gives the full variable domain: SAVISQKPSRDICQRGTSLTIQCQVDSQVTMMFWYRQQPGQSLTLIATANQGSEATYESGFVIDKFPISRPNLTFSTLTVSNMSPEDSSIYLCSVEDLLGNTIYFGEGSWLTVV.

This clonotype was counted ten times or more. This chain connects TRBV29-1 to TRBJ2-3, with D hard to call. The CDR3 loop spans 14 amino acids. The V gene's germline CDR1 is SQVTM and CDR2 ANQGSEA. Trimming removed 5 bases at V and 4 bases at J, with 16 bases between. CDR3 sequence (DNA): TGCAGCGTTACCGGCGCCGGACGTCCAGATACGCAGTATTTT. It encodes CSVTGAGRPDTQYF.

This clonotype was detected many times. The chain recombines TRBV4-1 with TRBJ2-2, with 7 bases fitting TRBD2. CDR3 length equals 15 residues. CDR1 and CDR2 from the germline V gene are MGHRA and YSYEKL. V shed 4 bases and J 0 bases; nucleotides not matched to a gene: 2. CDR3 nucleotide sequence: TGCGCCAGCAGCCTTGGACTAGCGAACACCGGGGAGCTGTTTTTT. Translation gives CASSLGLANTGELFF.

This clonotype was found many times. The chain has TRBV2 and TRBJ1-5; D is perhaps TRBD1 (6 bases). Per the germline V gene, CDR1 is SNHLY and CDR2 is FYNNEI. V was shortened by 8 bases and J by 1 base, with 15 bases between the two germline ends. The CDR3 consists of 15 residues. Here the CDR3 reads CASLLDRTSNQPQHF. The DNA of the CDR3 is TGTGCCAGCCTTCTGGACAGAACCAGCAATCAGCCCCAGCATTTT.

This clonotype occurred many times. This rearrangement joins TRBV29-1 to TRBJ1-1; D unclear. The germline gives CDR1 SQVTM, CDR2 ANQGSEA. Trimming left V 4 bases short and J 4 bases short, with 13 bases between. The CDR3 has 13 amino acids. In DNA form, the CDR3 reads TGCAGCGTTGGCTGGGTTCCAGGCACTGAAGCTTTCTTT. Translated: CSVGWVPGTEAFF.

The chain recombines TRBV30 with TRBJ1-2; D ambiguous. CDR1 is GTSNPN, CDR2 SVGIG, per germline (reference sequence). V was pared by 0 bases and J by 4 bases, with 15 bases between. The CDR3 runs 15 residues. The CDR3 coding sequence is TGTGCCTGGAGTGTGCCCTTCGGAGGGCCCTATGGCTACACCTTC. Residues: CAWSVPFGGPYGYTF.

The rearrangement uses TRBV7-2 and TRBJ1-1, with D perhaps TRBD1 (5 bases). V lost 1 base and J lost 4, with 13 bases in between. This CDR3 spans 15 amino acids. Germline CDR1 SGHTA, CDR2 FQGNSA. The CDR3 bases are TGTGCCAGCAGCTTAGGGGGCAGGAGTAGCACTGAAGCTTTCTTT. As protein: CASSLGGRSSTEAFF.

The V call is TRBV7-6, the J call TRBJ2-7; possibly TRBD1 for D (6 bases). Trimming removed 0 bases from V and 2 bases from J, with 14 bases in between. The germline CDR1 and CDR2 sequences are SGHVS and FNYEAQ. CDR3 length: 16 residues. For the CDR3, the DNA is TGTGCCAGCAGCTTAGCGGGGGCAGGGGTGACCTACGAGCAGTACTTC. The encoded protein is CASSLAGAGVTYEQYF. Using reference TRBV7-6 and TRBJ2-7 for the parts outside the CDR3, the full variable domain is GAGVSQSPRYKVTKRGQDVALRCDPISGHVSLYWYRQALGQGPEFLTYFNYEAQQDKSGLPNDRFSAERPEGSISTLTIQRTEQRDSAMYRCASSLAGAGVTYEQYFGPGTRLTVT.

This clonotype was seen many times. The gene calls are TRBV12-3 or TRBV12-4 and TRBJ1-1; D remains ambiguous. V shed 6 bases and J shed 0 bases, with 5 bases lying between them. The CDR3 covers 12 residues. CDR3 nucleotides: TGTGCCAGCAGAATGCTGAACACTGAAGCTTTCTTT. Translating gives CASRMLNTEAFF.

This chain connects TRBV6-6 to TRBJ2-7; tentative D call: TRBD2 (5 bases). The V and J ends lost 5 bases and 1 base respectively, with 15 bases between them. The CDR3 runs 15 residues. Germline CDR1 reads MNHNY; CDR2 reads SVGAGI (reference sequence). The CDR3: CASSGWAGGSYEQYF. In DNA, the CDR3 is TGTGCCAGCAGTGGATGGGCGGGCGGATCCTACGAGCAGTACTTC.

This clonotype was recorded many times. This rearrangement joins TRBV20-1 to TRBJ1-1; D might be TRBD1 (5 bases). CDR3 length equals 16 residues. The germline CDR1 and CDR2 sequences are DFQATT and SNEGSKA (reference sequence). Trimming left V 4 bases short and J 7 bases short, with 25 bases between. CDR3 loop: CSATHMPGTGPFEAFF. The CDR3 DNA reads TGCAGTGCTACACACATGCCCGGGACCGGACCTTTTGAAGCTTTCTTT.

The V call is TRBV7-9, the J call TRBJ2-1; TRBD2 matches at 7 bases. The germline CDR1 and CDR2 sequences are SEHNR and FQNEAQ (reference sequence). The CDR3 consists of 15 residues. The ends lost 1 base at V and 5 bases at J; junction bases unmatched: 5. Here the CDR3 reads CASSLGGGSHNEQFF. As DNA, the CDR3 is TGTGCCAGCAGCTTAGGTGGCGGGAGTCACAATGAGCAGTTCTTC.

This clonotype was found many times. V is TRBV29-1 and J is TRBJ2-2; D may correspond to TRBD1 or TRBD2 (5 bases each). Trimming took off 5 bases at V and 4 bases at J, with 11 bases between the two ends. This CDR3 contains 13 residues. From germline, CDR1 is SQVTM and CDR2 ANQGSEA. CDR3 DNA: TGCAGCGTTAGAGGGGTGTTCACCGGGGAGCTGTTTTTT. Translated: CSVRGVFTGELFF.

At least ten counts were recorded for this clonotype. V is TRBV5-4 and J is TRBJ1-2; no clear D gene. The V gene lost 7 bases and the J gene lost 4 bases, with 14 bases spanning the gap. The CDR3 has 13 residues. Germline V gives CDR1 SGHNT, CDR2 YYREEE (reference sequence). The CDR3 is CASFSRGTYGYTF. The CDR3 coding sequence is TGTGCCAGCTTCTCCCGAGGAACCTATGGCTACACCTTC.

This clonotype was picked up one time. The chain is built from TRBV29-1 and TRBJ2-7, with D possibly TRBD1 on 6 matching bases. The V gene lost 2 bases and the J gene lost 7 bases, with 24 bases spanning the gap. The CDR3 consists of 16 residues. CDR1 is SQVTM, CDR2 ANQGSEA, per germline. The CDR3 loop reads CSVERRGHYLDNEQYF. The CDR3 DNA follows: TGCAGCGTTGAACGAAGGGGACACTACCTAGACAATGAGCAGTACTTC.

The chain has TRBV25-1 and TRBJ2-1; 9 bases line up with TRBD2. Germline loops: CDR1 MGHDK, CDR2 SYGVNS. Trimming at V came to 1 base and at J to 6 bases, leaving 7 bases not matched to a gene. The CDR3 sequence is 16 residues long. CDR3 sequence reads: CASSESPGLAFNEQFF. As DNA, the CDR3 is TGTGCCAGCAGTGAATCTCCGGGACTAGCTTTCAATGAGCAGTTCTTC. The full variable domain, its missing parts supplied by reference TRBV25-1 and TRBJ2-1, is EADIYQTPRYLVIGTGKKITLECSQTMGHDKMYWYQQDPGMELHLIHYSYGVNSTEKGDLSSESTVSRIRTEHFPLTLESARPSHTSQYLCASSESPGLAFNEQFFGPGTRLTVL.

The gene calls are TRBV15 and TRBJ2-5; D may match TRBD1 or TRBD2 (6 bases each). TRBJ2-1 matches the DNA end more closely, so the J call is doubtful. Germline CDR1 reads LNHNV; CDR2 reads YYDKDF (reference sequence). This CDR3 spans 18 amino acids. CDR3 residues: CATSRDLALSRGGYEQFF. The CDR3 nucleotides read TGTGCCACCAGCAGAGATCTGGCCCTCTCTAGAGGGGGGTATGAGCAGTTCTTC.

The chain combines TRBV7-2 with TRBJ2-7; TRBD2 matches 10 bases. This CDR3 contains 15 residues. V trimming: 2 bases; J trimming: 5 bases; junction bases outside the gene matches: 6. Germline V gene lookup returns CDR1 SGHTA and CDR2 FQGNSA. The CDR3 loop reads CASSLLAGVMDEQYF. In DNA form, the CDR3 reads TGTGCCAGCAGCTTACTAGCGGGAGTTATGGACGAGCAGTACTTC.

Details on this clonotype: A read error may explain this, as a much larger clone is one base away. The CDR3 nucleotides are TGCAGTGTTAGAGATGGGGCGGGAGGGCCAATCGAGACCCAGTACTTC. Amino acid sequence: CSVRDGAGGPIETQYF. The J gene is TRBJ2-5, the V gene TRBV20-1; 9 nucleotides match TRBD2. The CDR3 is 16 residues long. Germline-derived CDR1 and CDR2 are DFQATT and SNEGSKA (reference sequence).

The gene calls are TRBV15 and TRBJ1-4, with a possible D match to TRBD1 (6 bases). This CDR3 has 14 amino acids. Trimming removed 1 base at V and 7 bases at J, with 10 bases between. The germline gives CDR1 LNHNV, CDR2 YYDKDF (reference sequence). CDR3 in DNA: TGTGCCACCAGCAGAGGGGAGGGGGGTGAAAAACTGTTTTTT. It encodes CATSRGEGGEKLFF.

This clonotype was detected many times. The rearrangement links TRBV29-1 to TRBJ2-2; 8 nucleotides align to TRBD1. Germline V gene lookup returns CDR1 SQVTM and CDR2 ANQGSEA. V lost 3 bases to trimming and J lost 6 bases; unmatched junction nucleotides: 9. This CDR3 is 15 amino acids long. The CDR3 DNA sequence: TGCAGCGTTGATGAAGGTCAGGGGGCAGCCGGGGAGCTGTTTTTT. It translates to CSVDEGQGAAGELFF.

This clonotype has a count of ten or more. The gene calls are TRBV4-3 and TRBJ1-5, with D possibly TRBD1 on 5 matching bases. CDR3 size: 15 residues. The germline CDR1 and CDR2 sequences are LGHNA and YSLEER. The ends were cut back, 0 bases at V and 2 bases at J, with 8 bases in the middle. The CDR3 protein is CASSQDPGGNQPQHF. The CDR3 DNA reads TGCGCCAGCAGCCAAGATCCGGGGGGCAATCAGCCCCAGCATTTT.

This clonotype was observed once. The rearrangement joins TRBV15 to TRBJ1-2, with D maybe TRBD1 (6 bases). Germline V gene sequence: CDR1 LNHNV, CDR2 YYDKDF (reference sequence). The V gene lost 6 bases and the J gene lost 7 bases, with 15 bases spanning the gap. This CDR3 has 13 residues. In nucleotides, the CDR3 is TGTGCCACCAGAGGGGGGACGGGGACTGGCTACACCTTC. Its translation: CATRGGTGTGYTF.

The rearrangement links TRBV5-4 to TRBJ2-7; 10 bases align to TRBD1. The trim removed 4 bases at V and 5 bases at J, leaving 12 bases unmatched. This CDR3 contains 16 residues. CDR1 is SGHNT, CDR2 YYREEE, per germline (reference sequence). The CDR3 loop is CASSQDETGGRDEQYF. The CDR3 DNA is TGTGCCAGCAGCCAAGATGAGACAGGGGGCAGGGACGAGCAGTACTTC.

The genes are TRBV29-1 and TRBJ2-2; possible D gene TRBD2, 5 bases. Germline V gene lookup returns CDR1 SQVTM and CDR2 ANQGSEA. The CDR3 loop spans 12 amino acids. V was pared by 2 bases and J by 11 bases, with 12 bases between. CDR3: CSVERLADELFF. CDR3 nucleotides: TGCAGCGTTGAAAGGCTAGCCGATGAGCTGTTTTTT.

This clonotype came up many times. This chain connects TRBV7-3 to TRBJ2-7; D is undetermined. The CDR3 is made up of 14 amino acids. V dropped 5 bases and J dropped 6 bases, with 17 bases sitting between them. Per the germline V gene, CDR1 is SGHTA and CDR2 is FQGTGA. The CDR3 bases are TGTGCCAGCAGCCAAGTCGGGCGGACGGCCGAGCAGTACTTC. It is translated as CASSQVGRTAEQYF.